This is a list of T cell receptor beta chains from one sample in a study of blood T cell repertoires in COVID-19. TCRdb keeps only in-frame clones here, not all; method: immunoSEQ multiplex PCR. Here the sample spans approximately 190,000 clones, around four fifths being singletons. Material for sequencing was peripheral blood. The source of these receptors is a woman between 40 and 50 years old with acute or convalescent COVID-19. Each CDR3 is given with its conserved first and last residue. D genes are given only for firm matches. The size of a clone is reported for some rows only, either as once, few or many, or as a class for expanded clones.

j_gene: TRBJ1-2; v_gene: TRBV7-2; d_gene: TRBD1; abundance: .; CDR3aa: CASSSGQGRPLSYGYTF; CDR3nt: TGTGCCAGCAGCTCCGGACAGGGGCGCCCCTTGAGTTATGGCTACACCTTC
j_gene: TRBJ2-7; v_gene: TRBV27; d_gene: .; abundance: .; CDR3aa: CASSLTRGSVYEQYF; CDR3nt: TGTGCCAGCAGTTTAACCCGGGGATCCGTCTACGAGCAGTACTTC
j_gene: TRBJ1-6; v_gene: TRBV11-2; d_gene: .; abundance: once; CDR3aa: CASSLERGSPLHF; CDR3nt: TGTGCCAGCAGCTTGGAACGGGGTTCACCCCTCCACTTT
j_gene: TRBJ1-3; v_gene: TRBV10-2; d_gene: .; abundance: .; CDR3aa: CASRKPGALNTIYF; CDR3nt: TGCGCCAGCAGAAAGCCGGGAGCACTAAACACCATATATTTT
j_gene: TRBJ1-2; v_gene: TRBV21-1; d_gene: .; abundance: .; CDR3aa: CASSNMMGSTF; CDR3nt: TGTGCCAGCAGCAATATGATGGGCTCCACCTTC
j_gene: TRBJ2-7; v_gene: TRBV27; d_gene: TRBD1; abundance: .; CDR3aa: CASSMGGGQGLLGEQYF; CDR3nt: TGTGCCAGCAGTATGGGGGGGGGACAGGGGCTTCTGGGCGAGCAGTACTTC
j_gene: TRBJ2-2; v_gene: TRBV20-1; d_gene: TRBD2; abundance: .; CDR3aa: CSASRLAFGELFF; CDR3nt: TGCAGTGCGAGTAGACTAGCGTTCGGGGAGCTGTTTTTT
j_gene: TRBJ2-5; v_gene: TRBV5-4; d_gene: TRBD1; abundance: .; CDR3aa: CASSYPPGQGKEETQYF; CDR3nt: TGTGCCAGCAGCTACCCTCCGGGACAGGGGAAGGAGGAGACCCAGTACTTC
j_gene: TRBJ1-6; v_gene: TRBV2; d_gene: .; abundance: .; CDR3aa: CASSEGQGSSYNSPLHF; CDR3nt: TGTGCCAGCAGTGAAGGGCAGGGGAGCTCCTATAATTCACCCCTCCACTTT
j_gene: TRBJ2-3; v_gene: TRBV28; d_gene: TRBD2; abundance: .; CDR3aa: CASSPGLAGPLTLF; CDR3nt: TGTGCCAGCAGCCCGGGACTAGCGGGGCCCCTTACCCTATTT
j_gene: TRBJ2-7; v_gene: TRBV28; d_gene: TRBD2; abundance: .; CDR3aa: CASSLVAGGNPYEQYF; CDR3nt: TGTGCCAGCAGTTTAGTGGCGGGAGGAAACCCCTACGAGCAGTACTTC
j_gene: TRBJ1-1; v_gene: TRBV29-1; d_gene: .; abundance: .; CDR3aa: CSVVGAGANTEAFF; CDR3nt: TGCAGCGTTGTTGGGGCAGGGGCGAACACTGAAGCTTTCTTT
j_gene: TRBJ2-1; v_gene: TRBV18; d_gene: .; abundance: .; CDR3aa: CASSPRLSSYNEQFF; CDR3nt: TGTGCCAGCTCACCGAGATTGAGCTCCTACAATGAGCAGTTCTTC
j_gene: TRBJ1-6; v_gene: TRBV11-2; d_gene: .; abundance: few; CDR3aa: CASSLTRVNSPLHF; CDR3nt: TGTGCCAGCAGCTTAACCCGCGTAAATTCACCCCTCCACTTT
j_gene: TRBJ2-7; v_gene: TRBV19; d_gene: .; abundance: .; CDR3aa: CASSQGYEQYF; CDR3nt: TGTGCCAGTAGTCAGGGTTACGAGCAGTACTTC
j_gene: TRBJ2-5; v_gene: TRBV11-2; d_gene: .; abundance: once; CDR3aa: CASSFYRTEETQYF; CDR3nt: TGTGCCAGCAGCTTTTACCGGACAGAAGAGACCCAGTACTTC
j_gene: TRBJ2-3; v_gene: TRBV7-2; d_gene: TRBD2; abundance: .; CDR3aa: CASSFGGGFSTDTQYF; CDR3nt: TGTGCCAGCAGCTTTGGCGGGGGATTCAGCACAGATACGCAGTATTTT
j_gene: TRBJ1-2; v_gene: TRBV6-5; d_gene: TRBD1; abundance: .; CDR3aa: CASNPGQVHYGYTF; CDR3nt: TGTGCCAGCAACCCGGGACAGGTCCACTATGGCTACACCTTC
j_gene: TRBJ1-4; v_gene: TRBV7-2; d_gene: .; abundance: once; CDR3aa: CASSYSHNEKLFF; CDR3nt: TGTGCCAGCAGCTACAGCCATAATGAAAAACTGTTTTTT
j_gene: TRBJ1-1; v_gene: TRBV13; d_gene: .; abundance: .; CDR3aa: CASSLGGTPTEAFF; CDR3nt: TGTGCCAGCAGCTTAGGCGGGACACCCACTGAAGCTTTCTTT
j_gene: TRBJ2-1; v_gene: TRBV5-1; d_gene: TRBD2; abundance: .; CDR3aa: CASSFHPGTSGGGNEQFF; CDR3nt: TGCGCCAGCAGCTTTCACCCCGGGACTAGCGGGGGAGGTAATGAGCAGTTCTTC
j_gene: TRBJ1-5; v_gene: TRBV10-3; d_gene: .; abundance: .; CDR3aa: CAISESPSNQPQHF; CDR3nt: TGTGCCATCAGTGAGTCTCCATCCAATCAGCCCCAGCATTTT
j_gene: TRBJ1-5; v_gene: TRBV7-2; d_gene: .; abundance: .; CDR3aa: CASQEGNKPQHF; CDR3nt: TGTGCCAGTCAGGAGGGGAATAAGCCCCAGCATTTT
j_gene: TRBJ1-1; v_gene: TRBV20-1; d_gene: .; abundance: once; CDR3aa: CSASGDYTEAFF; CDR3nt: TGCAGTGCTAGTGGCGACTACACTGAAGCTTTCTTT
j_gene: TRBJ2-1; v_gene: TRBV11-3; d_gene: .; abundance: once; CDR3aa: CASSLAGGDNEQFF; CDR3nt: TGTGCCAGCAGCTTAGCAGGCGGGGACAATGAGCAGTTCTTC
j_gene: TRBJ2-7; v_gene: TRBV27; d_gene: .; abundance: .; CDR3aa: CASSHGSGEPYEQYF; CDR3nt: TGTGCCAGCAGTCATGGATCCGGGGAACCCTACGAGCAGTACTTC
j_gene: TRBJ2-1; v_gene: TRBV28; d_gene: TRBD2; abundance: .; CDR3aa: CASSGSGGPSSYNEQFF; CDR3nt: TGTGCCAGCAGTGGGAGCGGGGGGCCCAGCTCCTACAATGAGCAGTTCTTC
j_gene: TRBJ1-5; v_gene: TRBV24-1; d_gene: .; abundance: .; CDR3aa: CATSDWADNQPQHF; CDR3nt: TGTGCCACCAGTGATTGGGCTGACAATCAGCCCCAGCATTTT
j_gene: TRBJ2-1; v_gene: TRBV6-6; d_gene: .; abundance: once; CDR3aa: CASSLLGSGRSSYNEQFF; CDR3nt: TGTGCCAGCAGTCTCCTTGGTAGCGGCCGAAGCTCCTACAATGAGCAGTTCTTC
j_gene: TRBJ2-5; v_gene: TRBV4-1; d_gene: .; abundance: .; CDR3aa: CASSQATKTVEETQYF; CDR3nt: TGCGCCAGCAGCCAGGCCACGAAGACAGTCGAAGAGACCCAGTACTTC
j_gene: TRBJ1-1; v_gene: TRBV10-3; d_gene: TRBD1; abundance: .; CDR3aa: CAISEKALLPGGTEAFF; CDR3nt: TGTGCCATCAGTGAAAAAGCCCTCTTGCCAGGGGGCACTGAAGCTTTCTTT
j_gene: TRBJ2-5; v_gene: TRBV18; d_gene: .; abundance: .; CDR3aa: CASSPQQGEETQYF; CDR3nt: TGTGCCAGCTCACCACAACAGGGTGAGGAGACCCAGTACTTC
j_gene: TRBJ1-2; v_gene: TRBV28; d_gene: .; abundance: .; CDR3aa: CASSFSGGYGYTF; CDR3nt: TGTGCCAGCAGTTTTTCCGGAGGCTATGGCTACACCTTC
j_gene: TRBJ2-7; v_gene: TRBV7-9; d_gene: .; abundance: .; CDR3aa: CASSPGSQYEQYF; CDR3nt: TGTGCCAGCAGCCCCGGTTCCCAATACGAGCAGTACTTC
j_gene: TRBJ1-6; v_gene: TRBV11-2; d_gene: .; abundance: .; CDR3aa: CASSLIQAPLHF; CDR3nt: TGTGCCAGCAGCTTAATCCAGGCACCCCTCCACTTT
j_gene: TRBJ1-1; v_gene: TRBV7-9; d_gene: .; abundance: .; CDR3aa: CASSAPNSFEAFF; CDR3nt: TGTGCCAGCAGCGCCCCTAACTCTTTTGAAGCTTTCTTT
j_gene: TRBJ2-3; v_gene: TRBV9; d_gene: TRBD2; abundance: .; CDR3aa: CASSKREGRTDTQYF; CDR3nt: TGTGCCAGCAGCAAGAGGGAGGGACGCACAGATACGCAGTATTTT
j_gene: TRBJ1-2; v_gene: TRBV5-3; d_gene: TRBD1; abundance: .; CDR3aa: CARSLPGQGFMLGGYTF; CDR3nt: TGTGCCAGAAGCCTCCCGGGACAGGGTTTCATGCTGGGTGGCTACACCTTC
j_gene: TRBJ1-1; v_gene: TRBV7-9; d_gene: .; abundance: .; CDR3aa: CASRQGTEAFF; CDR3nt: TGTGCCAGCAGGCAGGGGACTGAAGCTTTCTTT
j_gene: TRBJ2-1; v_gene: TRBV5-1; d_gene: TRBD1; abundance: once; CDR3aa: CASSLTGGDYNEQFF; CDR3nt: TGCGCCAGCAGCTTGACAGGGGGCGACTACAATGAGCAGTTCTTC
j_gene: TRBJ2-5; v_gene: TRBV5-4; d_gene: .; abundance: .; CDR3aa: CASSLLSRTQETQYF; CDR3nt: TGTGCCAGCAGCTTACTCTCGCGAACGCAAGAGACCCAGTACTTC
j_gene: TRBJ1-1; v_gene: TRBV2; d_gene: .; abundance: .; CDR3aa: CASKGPGVIVFGEAFF; CDR3nt: TGTGCCAGCAAAGGACCGGGGGTCATCGTATTCGGCGAAGCTTTCTTT
j_gene: TRBJ1-4; v_gene: TRBV28; d_gene: TRBD1; abundance: .; CDR3aa: CASRARDRTPDEKLFF; CDR3nt: TGTGCCAGCAGGGCGCGGGACAGAACTCCGGATGAAAAACTGTTTTTT